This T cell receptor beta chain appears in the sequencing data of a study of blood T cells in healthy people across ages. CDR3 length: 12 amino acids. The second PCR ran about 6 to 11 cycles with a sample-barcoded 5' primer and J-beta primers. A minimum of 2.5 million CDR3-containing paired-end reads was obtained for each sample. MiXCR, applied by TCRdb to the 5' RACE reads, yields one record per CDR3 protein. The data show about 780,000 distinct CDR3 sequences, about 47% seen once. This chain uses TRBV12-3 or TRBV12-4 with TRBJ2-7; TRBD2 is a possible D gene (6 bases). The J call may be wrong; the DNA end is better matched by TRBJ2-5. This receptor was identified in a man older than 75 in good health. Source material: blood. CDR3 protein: CASTWTEGTQYF. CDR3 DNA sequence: TGTGCCAGCACCTGGACGGAGGGGACCCAGTACTTC.